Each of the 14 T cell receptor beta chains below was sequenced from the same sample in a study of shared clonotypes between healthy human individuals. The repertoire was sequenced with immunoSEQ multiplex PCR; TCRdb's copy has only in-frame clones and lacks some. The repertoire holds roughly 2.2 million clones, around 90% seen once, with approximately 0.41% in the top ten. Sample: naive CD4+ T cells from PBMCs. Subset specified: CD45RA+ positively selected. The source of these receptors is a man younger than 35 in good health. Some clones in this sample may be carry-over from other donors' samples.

The CDR3 DNA reads as TGTGCCCCACAAGGGACTAGCGGGAGGGCCAGGCCAGATACGCAGTATTTT. Translating gives CAPQGTSGRARPDTQYF. This chain uses TRBV30 with TRBJ2-3, with 16 nucleotides matching TRBD2. Losses at the gene ends were 8 bases for V and 4 bases for J; bases not matched to a gene: 12. The CDR3 runs to 17 residues. Germline V gives CDR1 GTSNPN, CDR2 SVGIG (reference sequence).

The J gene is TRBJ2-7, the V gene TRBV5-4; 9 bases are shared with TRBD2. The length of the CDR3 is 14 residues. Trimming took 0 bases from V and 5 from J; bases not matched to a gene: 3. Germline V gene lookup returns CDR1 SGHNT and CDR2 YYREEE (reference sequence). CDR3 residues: CASSLGSGRDEQYF. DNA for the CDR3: TGTGCCAGCAGCTTGGGTAGCGGGAGAGACGAGCAGTACTTC.

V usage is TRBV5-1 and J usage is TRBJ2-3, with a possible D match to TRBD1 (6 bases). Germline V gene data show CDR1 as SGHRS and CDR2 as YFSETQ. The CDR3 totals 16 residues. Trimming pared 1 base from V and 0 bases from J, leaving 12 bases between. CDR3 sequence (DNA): TGCGCCAGCAGCTTGCAGGGGAAAACTAGCACAGATACGCAGTATTTT. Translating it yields CASSLQGKTSTDTQYF.

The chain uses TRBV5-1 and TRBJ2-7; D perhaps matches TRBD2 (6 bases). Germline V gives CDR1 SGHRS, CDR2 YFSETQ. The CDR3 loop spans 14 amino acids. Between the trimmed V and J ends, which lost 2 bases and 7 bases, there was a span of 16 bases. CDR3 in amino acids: CASSFGGISREQYF. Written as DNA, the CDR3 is TGCGCCAGCAGCTTTGGGGGGATCTCTAGAGAGCAGTACTTC.

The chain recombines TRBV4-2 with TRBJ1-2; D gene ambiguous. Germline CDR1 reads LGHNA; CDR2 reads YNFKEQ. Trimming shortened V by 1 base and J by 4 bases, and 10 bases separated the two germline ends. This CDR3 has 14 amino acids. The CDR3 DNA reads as TGTGCCAGCAGCCAAGTCCGGGGAGGCTATGGCTACACCTTC. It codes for CASSQVRGGYGYTF.

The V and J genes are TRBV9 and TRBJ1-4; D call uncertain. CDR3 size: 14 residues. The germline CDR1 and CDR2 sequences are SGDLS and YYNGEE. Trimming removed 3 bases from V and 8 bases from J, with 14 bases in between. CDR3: CASSAGLSDEKLFF. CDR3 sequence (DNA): TGTGCCAGCAGCGCAGGCCTCTCGGACGAAAAACTGTTTTTT.

This CDR3 reads CASRGVSNTEAFF. CDR3 DNA: TGCGCCAGCAGGGGGGTGTCAAACACTGAAGCTTTCTTT. This chain uses TRBV10-2 with TRBJ1-1, with D possibly TRBD1 on 5 matching bases. With 6 bases removed from V and 2 bases from J, the gap between germline ends came to 10 bases. The length of the CDR3 is 13 residues. Germline loops: CDR1 WSHSY, CDR2 SAAADI.

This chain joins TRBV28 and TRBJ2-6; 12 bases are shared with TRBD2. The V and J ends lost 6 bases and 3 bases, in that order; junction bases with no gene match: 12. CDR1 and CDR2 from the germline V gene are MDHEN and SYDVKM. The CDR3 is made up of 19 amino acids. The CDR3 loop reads CASRMRLAGGPGGANVLTF. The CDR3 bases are TGTGCCAGCAGAATGAGGCTAGCGGGAGGGCCTGGTGGGGCCAACGTCCTGACTTTC. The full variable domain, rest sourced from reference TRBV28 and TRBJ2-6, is DVKVTQSSRYLVKRTGEKVFLECVQDMDHENMFWYRQDPGLGLRLIYFSYDVKMKEKGDIPEGYSVSREKKERFSLILESASTNQTSMYLCASRMRLAGGPGGANVLTFGAGSRLTVL.

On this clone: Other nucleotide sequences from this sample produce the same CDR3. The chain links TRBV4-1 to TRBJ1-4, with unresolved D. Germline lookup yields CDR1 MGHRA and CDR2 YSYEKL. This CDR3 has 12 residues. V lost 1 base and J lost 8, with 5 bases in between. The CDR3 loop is CASSQVGEKLFF. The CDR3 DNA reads TGCGCCAGCAGCCAAGTGGGGGAAAAACTGTTTTTT.

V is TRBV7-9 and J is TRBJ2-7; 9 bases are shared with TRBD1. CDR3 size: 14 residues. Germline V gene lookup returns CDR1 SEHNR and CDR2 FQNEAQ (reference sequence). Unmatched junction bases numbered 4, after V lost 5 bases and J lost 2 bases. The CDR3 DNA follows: TGTGCCAGCAGCACTTGGGACAGGGCCTACGAGCAGTACTTC. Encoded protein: CASSTWDRAYEQYF.

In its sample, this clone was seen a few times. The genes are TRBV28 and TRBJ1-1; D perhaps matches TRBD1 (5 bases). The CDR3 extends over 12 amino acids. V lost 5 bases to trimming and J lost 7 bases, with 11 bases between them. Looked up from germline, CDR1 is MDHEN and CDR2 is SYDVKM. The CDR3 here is CASSGGRDEAFF. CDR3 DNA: TGTGCCAGCAGTGGGGGTCGGGATGAAGCTTTCTTT.

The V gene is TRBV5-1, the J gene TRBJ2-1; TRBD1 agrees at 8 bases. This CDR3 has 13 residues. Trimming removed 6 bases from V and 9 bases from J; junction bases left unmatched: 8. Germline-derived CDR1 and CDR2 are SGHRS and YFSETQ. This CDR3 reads CASTRTGGSEQFF. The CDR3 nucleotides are TGCGCCAGCACCAGAACAGGGGGGAGTGAGCAGTTCTTC.

The CDR3 loop reads CASSYLPGGGLTEAFF. CDR3 DNA sequence: TGTGCCAGCAGTTACCTCCCAGGGGGTGGTCTCACTGAAGCTTTCTTT. The gene calls are TRBV6-5 and TRBJ1-1, with 7 bases aligning to TRBD1. V lost 2 bases to trimming and J lost 4 bases; unmatched junction nucleotides: 10. Per germline, CDR1 MNHEY and CDR2 SVGAGI. The CDR3 has 16 amino acids.

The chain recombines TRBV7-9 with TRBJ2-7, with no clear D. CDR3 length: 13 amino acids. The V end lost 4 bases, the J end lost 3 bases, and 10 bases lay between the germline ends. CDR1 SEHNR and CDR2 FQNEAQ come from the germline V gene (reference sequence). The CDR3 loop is CASSSGPIYEQYF. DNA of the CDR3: TGTGCCAGCAGCTCCGGACCGATCTACGAGCAGTACTTC.